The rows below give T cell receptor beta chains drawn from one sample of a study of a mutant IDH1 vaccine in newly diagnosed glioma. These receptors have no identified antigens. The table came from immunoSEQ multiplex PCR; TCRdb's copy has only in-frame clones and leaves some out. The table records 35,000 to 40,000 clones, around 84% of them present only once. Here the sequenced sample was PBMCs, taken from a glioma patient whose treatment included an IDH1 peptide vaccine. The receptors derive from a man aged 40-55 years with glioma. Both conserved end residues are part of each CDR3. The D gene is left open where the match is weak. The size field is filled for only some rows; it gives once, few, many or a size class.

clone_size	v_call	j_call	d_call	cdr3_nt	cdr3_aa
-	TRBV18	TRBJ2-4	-	TGTGCCAGCTCACCTGAAAACATTCAGTACTTC	CASSPENIQYF
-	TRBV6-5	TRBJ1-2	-	TGTGCCAGCAGTTACTCAGGGGGGTCGACCTTC	CASSYSGGSTF
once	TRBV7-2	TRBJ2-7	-	TGTGCCAGCAGCTCCTATGACAGATCCTACGAGCAGTACTTC	CASSSYDRSYEQYF
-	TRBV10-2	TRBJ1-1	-	TGCGCCAGCAGATCACAGGGAATAGGTGAAGCTTTCTTT	CASRSQGIGEAFF
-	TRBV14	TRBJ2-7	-	TGTGCCAGCAGCCACAGGCCGGCGGTAGGCGAGCAGTACTTC	CASSHRPAVGEQYF
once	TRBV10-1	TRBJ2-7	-	TGCGCCCAAGGGGTGTCGGCAGGACCTTACTACGAGCAGTACTTC	CAQGVSAGPYYEQYF
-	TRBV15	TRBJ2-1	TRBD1	TGTGCCACCAGCAGAGATAAACCAGGGGGATACTCCAATGAGCAGTTCTTC	CATSRDKPGGYSNEQFF
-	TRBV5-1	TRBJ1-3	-	TGCGCCAGCAGCGGACCGGCCTCTGGAAACACCATATATTTT	CASSGPASGNTIYF
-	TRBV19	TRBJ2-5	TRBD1	TGTGCCAGTAGTGCAAGGACAGGGGAAGAGACCCAGTACTTC	CASSARTGEETQYF
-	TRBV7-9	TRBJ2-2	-	TGTGCCAGCAGCTTAGTGGAGCGCTACACCGGGGAGCTGTTTTTT	CASSLVERYTGELFF
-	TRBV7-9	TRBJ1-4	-	TGTGCCAGCAGCATTAGGGGGGAAAAACTGTTTTTT	CASSIRGEKLFF
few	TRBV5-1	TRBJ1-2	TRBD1	TGCGCCAGCAGCTCGGGACAGGCGGGACCTGGCTACACCTTC	CASSSGQAGPGYTF
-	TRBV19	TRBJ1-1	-	TGTGCCAGTAGTATCCAGGGTTACACTGAAGCTTTCTTT	CASSIQGYTEAFF
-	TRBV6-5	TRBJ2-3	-	TGTGCCAGCAGAGAGCCGGGACAACGCACAGATACGCAGTATTTT	CASREPGQRTDTQYF
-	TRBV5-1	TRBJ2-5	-	TGCGCCAGCAGCGAGGGGGTAGACCAAGAGACCCAGTACTTC	CASSEGVDQETQYF
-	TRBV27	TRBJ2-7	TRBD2	TGTGCCAGCAGCTCTCCGGGACTAGCGGCCTACGAGCAGTACTTC	CASSSPGLAAYEQYF
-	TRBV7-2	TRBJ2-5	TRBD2	TGTGCCAGCAGCTTAGCTGGCGGCGGGAGGATTCAAGAGACCCAGTACTTC	CASSLAGGGRIQETQYF
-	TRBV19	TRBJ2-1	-	TGTGCCAGTAGTATTGGGGGGGCAGTGACCTACAATGAGCAGTTCTTC	CASSIGGAVTYNEQFF
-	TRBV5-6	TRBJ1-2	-	TGTGCCAGCAGCTTGGTCTCGCTCCATGGCTACACCTTC	CASSLVSLHGYTF
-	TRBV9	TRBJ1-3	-	TGTGCCAGCAGCGTAAACCAGGGAGCTCGGAAGCGCGGAAACACCATATATTTT	CASSVNQGARKRGNTIYF
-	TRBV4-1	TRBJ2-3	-	TGCGCCAGCAGCCAAGGCCTGTATTCAGATACGCAGTATTTT	CASSQGLYSDTQYF
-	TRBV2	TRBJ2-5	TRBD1	TGTGCCAGCAGCCGGACAGGGGGCGCGGAGACCCAGTACTTC	CASSRTGGAETQYF
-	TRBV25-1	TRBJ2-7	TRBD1	TGTGCCAGCAGTGTGACAGGGGCCTACGAGCAGTACTTC	CASSVTGAYEQYF